Here is one T cell receptor beta chain with its context. What it binds is unknown. PCR employed 60 Vbeta and 13 Jbeta primers. Some clones are missing from TCRdb's copy, which holds only in-frame ones; the method was immunoSEQ multiplex PCR. This sample yields under 150,000 clones, of which 75% to 90% are seen a single time; about 2.6% belongs to the top ten. Germline V gives CDR1 SGHRS, CDR2 YFSETQ. This CDR3 spans 19 amino acids. Trimming cost V 3 bases and J 2 bases; bases outside gene matches: 10. This sample is drawn from a study of cytomegalovirus exposure and HLA in healthy donors. Study results and caveats: Evidence from a later analysis indicated that most CMV-associated TCR beta chains looked HLA-restricted. Prior analysis indicated that the majority of TCR beta V segments exhibited productivity approximately 87% or approximately 30% of the time. As confirmed in vitro, three CMV-associated chains were specific for CMV antigens.

The sequenced material came from PBMCs. This chain uses TRBV5-1 with TRBJ2-2, with 13 bases matching TRBD2. The origin of this receptor is a man younger than 45 in good health and CMV-seronegative. The CDR3 loop reads CASSSLGPGLAGNTGELFF. The CDR3 nucleotides read TGCGCCAGCAGCTCTCTCGGGCCGGGACTAGCGGGAAACACCGGGGAGCTGTTTTTT.